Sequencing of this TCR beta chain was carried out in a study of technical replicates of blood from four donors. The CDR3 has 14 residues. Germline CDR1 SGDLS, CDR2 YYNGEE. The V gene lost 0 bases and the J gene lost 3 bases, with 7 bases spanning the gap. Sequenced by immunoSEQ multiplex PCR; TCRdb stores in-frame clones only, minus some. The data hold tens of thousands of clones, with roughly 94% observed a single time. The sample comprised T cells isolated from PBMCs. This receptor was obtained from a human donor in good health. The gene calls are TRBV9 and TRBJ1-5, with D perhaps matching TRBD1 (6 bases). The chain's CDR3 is CASSVGQVNQPQHF. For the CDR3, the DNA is TGTGCCAGCAGCGTAGGACAGGTCAATCAGCCCCAGCATTTT.